The 31 T cell receptor beta chains listed next were all sequenced from one sample in a study of blood T cell repertoires in COVID-19. The protocol was immunoSEQ multiplex PCR, while the TCRdb copy is restricted to in-frame clones and leaves out a portion. This table has about 130,000 clones, roughly 85% appearing once. Sample: peripheral blood. Every receptor here comes from a human donor in a cohort sampled during active COVID-19.

J is TRBJ1-1 and V is TRBV5-1; TRBD1 agrees at 7 bases. V dropped 4 bases and J dropped 6; count of bases not matched to a gene: 9. There are 14 residues in the CDR3. From germline, CDR1 is SGHRS and CDR2 YFSETQ. The CDR3, as DNA: TGCGCCAGCAGCGCCTCCACAGGGGTCGCTGAAGCTTTCTTT. Its protein is CASSASTGVAEAFF.

V is TRBV19 and J is TRBJ2-7; D is unclear. The germline V gene has CDR1 LNHDA and CDR2 SQIVND (reference sequence). The CDR3 covers 13 residues. V dropped 8 bases and J dropped 1 base, with 12 bases sitting between them. The CDR3 DNA reads as TGTGCCAGTTTGGGCACAGAATCCTACGAGCAGTACTTC. This codes for CASLGTESYEQYF. The full variable domain, rest sourced from reference TRBV19 and TRBJ2-7, is DGGITQSPKYLFRKEGQNVTLSCEQNLNHDAMYWYRQDPGQGLRLIYYSQIVNDFQKGDIAEGYSVSREKKESFPLTVTSAQKNPTAFYLCASLGTESYEQYFGPGTRLTVT.

V gene TRBV10-3 combines with J gene TRBJ1-3; perhaps TRBD1 as D (6 bases). Between the trimmed V and J ends, which lost 7 bases and 4 bases, there was a span of 11 bases. Germline assignment: CDR1 ENHRY and CDR2 SYGVKD. CDR3 length: 13 amino acids. The CDR3 here is CAITGGAGNTIYF. CDR3 nucleotide sequence: TGTGCCATCACCGGGGGGGCAGGAAACACCATATATTTT.

The DNA of the CDR3 is TGCGCCAGCAGTGAGCTGGCCGGGACAGGGGGCTTTCGCTATGGCTACACCTTC. It specifies CASSELAGTGGFRYGYTF. The chain has TRBV10-1 and TRBJ1-2; TRBD1 matches 12 bases. The CDR3 loop spans 18 amino acids. Unmatched junction bases numbered 11, after V lost 2 bases and J lost 4 bases. The V gene's germline CDR1 is WNHNN and CDR2 SYGVQD (reference sequence).

The chain employs TRBV4-1 and TRBJ2-7, with D possibly matching TRBD1 (7 bases). Looked up from germline, CDR1 is MGHRA and CDR2 is YSYEKL. The V end was cut by 2 bases, the J end by 9 bases, with 23 bases between. CDR3 length equals 16 residues. As DNA, the CDR3 is TGCGCCAGCAGCCAACCTAGACAGGGTCGGCAGGAGGGGCAGTACTTC. This encodes CASSQPRQGRQEGQYF.

V and J are TRBV19 and TRBJ1-2, with TRBD1 identical over 10 bases. This CDR3 is 15 amino acids long. Trimming removed 5 bases from V and 5 bases from J; junction bases left unmatched: 8. In germline, CDR1 is LNHDA, CDR2 SQIVND (reference sequence). In DNA form, the CDR3 reads TGTGCCAGTAGTGCCCGGGACAGGGGAAGATATGGCTACACCTTC. Its protein is CASSARDRGRYGYTF.

For this clone: The sample contains more than one DNA sequence encoding this CDR3. The CDR3 spells CASSLGSGGARTGELFF. The CDR3, as DNA: TGCGCCAGCAGCTTGGGGAGCGGGGGGGCCCGGACCGGGGAGCTGTTTTTT. The V and J genes are TRBV5-1 and TRBJ2-2; the match to TRBD2 covers 10 bases. The trim removed 0 bases at V and 5 bases at J, leaving 7 bases unmatched. From germline, CDR1 is SGHRS and CDR2 YFSETQ. This CDR3 is 17 amino acids long.

This chain joins TRBV27 and TRBJ1-2; tentatively, D is TRBD1 (5 bases). Per the germline V gene, CDR1 is MNHEY and CDR2 is SMNVEV (reference sequence). The length of the CDR3 is 10 residues. V lost 7 bases to trimming and J lost 6 bases, with 6 bases between them. As DNA, the CDR3 is TGTGCCAGCACAGGGAATGGCTACACCTTC. It translates to CASTGNGYTF.

The chain uses TRBV7-3 and TRBJ1-1, with 7 bases identical to TRBD1. This CDR3 comprises 13 residues. Trimming removed 5 bases from V and 3 bases from J; junction bases left unmatched: 3. Germline V gene lookup returns CDR1 SGHTA and CDR2 FQGTGA. The CDR3 protein is CASSRDRDTEAFF. For the CDR3, the DNA is TGTGCCAGCAGCCGCGACAGGGACACTGAAGCTTTCTTT.

The J gene is TRBJ2-5, the V gene TRBV19, with TRBD2 matching 10 bases. Trimming cost V 3 bases and J 1 base; bases outside gene matches: 14. Germline-derived CDR1 and CDR2 are LNHDA and SQIVND (reference sequence). This CDR3 region has 19 residues. CDR3 loop: CASSMRGTSVGGSQETQYF. The CDR3 region has the DNA TGTGCCAGTAGTATGAGGGGGACTAGCGTGGGCGGAAGCCAAGAGACCCAGTACTTC.

This chain links TRBV21-1 with TRBJ2-1; TRBD2 is taken as the D call from the table, unchecked against the DNA. TRBV21-1 is a pseudogene segment. CDR3 length: 13 amino acids. The CDR3 loop is CASSSGINNEQFF. The CDR3, as DNA: TGTGCCAGCAGTTCCGGGATTAACAATGAGCAGTTCTTC.

This rearrangement joins TRBV18 to TRBJ2-3, with 7 bases aligning to TRBD2. Germline loops: CDR1 KGHSH, CDR2 LQKENI. The CDR3 covers 13 residues. The J segment lost 9 bases and the V segment lost 8 bases, leaving 11 bases of the junction unmatched. CDR3 region: CASTTEGRGTQYF. CDR3 nucleotide sequence: TGTGCCAGCACTACGGAGGGGCGGGGGACGCAGTATTTT.

This chain links TRBV6-2 or TRBV6-3 with TRBJ2-5, with 11 bases fitting TRBD1. The CDR3 contains 16 residues. V was clipped by 0 bases and J by 10 bases; unmatched bases: 10. Germline values: CDR1 MNHEY, CDR2 SVGEGT. CDR3 region: CASSYSKAGTGGDQYF. In DNA, the CDR3 is TGTGCCAGCAGTTACTCGAAGGCGGGGACAGGGGGGGACCAGTACTTC.

A note on this clone: This may be a read error: a much more frequent sequence differs by one nucleotide. Additional DNA sequences in this sample encode the identical CDR3. This chain links TRBV7-2 with TRBJ2-5; 9 bases agree with TRBD1. Germline V gene data show CDR1 as SGHTA and CDR2 as FQGNSA. V lost 5 bases, J lost 2 bases, and 6 bases stayed unmatched. The CDR3 sequence is 15 residues long. CDR3 protein: CASSPDRGRQETQYF. In nucleotides, the CDR3 is TGTGCCAGCAGCCCGGACAGGGGTCGGCAAGAGACCCAGTACTTC.

The V gene is TRBV7-2, the J gene TRBJ2-2, with a possible D match to TRBD2 (5 bases). This CDR3 comprises 17 residues. Looked up from germline, CDR1 is SGHTA and CDR2 is FQGNSA. Trimming cost V 5 bases and J 0 bases, with 16 bases left between them. The CDR3 region is CASSLKSGLPNTGELFF. The CDR3 DNA is TGTGCCAGCAGCCTGAAAAGCGGTCTACCGAACACCGGGGAGCTGTTTTTT.

The chain has TRBV5-4 and TRBJ2-7; a weak D match, TRBD1 (6 bases). CDR3 size: 15 residues. V lost 0 bases and J lost 4, with 14 bases in between. The germline V gene encodes CDR1 SGHNT and CDR2 YYREEE (reference sequence). The CDR3, as DNA: TGTGCCAGCAGCTTGGGGGTCCAGGGGAGTTACGAGCAGTACTTC. Translating it yields CASSLGVQGSYEQYF.

The rearrangement uses TRBV10-3 and TRBJ1-1, with TRBD1 matching over 8 bases. The ends lost 4 bases at V and 7 bases at J; junction bases unmatched: 5. Germline loops: CDR1 ENHRY, CDR2 SYGVKD. This CDR3 is 13 amino acids long. The CDR3 here is CAISGEGTGEAFF. For the CDR3, the DNA is TGTGCCATCAGTGGAGAAGGGACAGGTGAAGCTTTCTTT.

The chain joins TRBV7-2 to TRBJ2-2; possibly TRBD1 for D (6 bases). Trimming stripped 3 bases from V and 7 bases from J, with 12 bases between. The CDR3 sequence is 14 residues long. CDR1 SGHTA and CDR2 FQGNSA come from the germline V gene. CDR3 DNA sequence: TGTGCCAGCAGCTTCACAGGGTACGGCGGGGAGCTGTTTTTT. It specifies CASSFTGYGGELFF. Supplemented by reference TRBV7-2 and TRBJ2-2, the full variable domain reads GAGVSQSPSNKVTEKGKDVELRCDPISGHTALYWYRQSLGQGLEFLIYFQGNSAPDKSGLPSDRFSAERTGGSVSTLTIQRTQQEDSAVYLCASSFTGYGGELFFGEGSRLTVL.

J is TRBJ2-3 and V is TRBV9; a weak D match, TRBD2 (5 bases). Germline V gene lookup returns CDR1 SGDLS and CDR2 YYNGEE. The CDR3 runs 15 residues. Trimming pared 0 bases from V and 0 bases from J, leaving 8 bases between. The CDR3 region has the DNA TGTGCCAGCAGCGTAGACGGGGTCAGCACAGATACGCAGTATTTT. This codes for CASSVDGVSTDTQYF.

The table lists this clone with a few counts. The CDR3 region is CAWSYPGTGIKYEQYF. The CDR3 coding sequence is TGTGCCTGGAGTTATCCCGGGACAGGGATAAAATACGAGCAGTACTTC. The rearrangement joins TRBV30 to TRBJ2-7; 9 bases agree with TRBD1. Per germline, CDR1 GTSNPN and CDR2 SVGIG (reference sequence). CDR3 length: 16 amino acids. The trim removed 2 bases at V and 4 bases at J, leaving 12 bases unmatched. The full variable domain, its missing parts supplied by reference TRBV30 and TRBJ2-7, is SQTIHQWPATLVQPVGSPLSLECTVEGTSNPNLYWYRQAAGRGLQLLFYSVGIGQISSEVPQNLSASRPQDRQFILSSKKLLLSDSGFYLCAWSYPGTGIKYEQYFGPGTRLTVT.

The chain combines TRBV30 with TRBJ1-2; D not resolved. V lost 8 bases to trimming and J lost 0 bases, with 13 bases between them. Germline loops: CDR1 GTSNPN, CDR2 SVGIG (reference sequence). CDR3 length: 13 amino acids. The CDR3 nucleotides read TGTGCCACTTGGGCGGAGGCTAACTATGGCTACACCTTC. Protein product: CATWAEANYGYTF. Full variable domain (rest looked up from reference TRBV30 and TRBJ1-2): SQTIHQWPATLVQPVGSPLSLECTVEGTSNPNLYWYRQAAGRGLQLLFYSVGIGQISSEVPQNLSASRPQDRQFILSSKKLLLSDSGFYLCATWAEANYGYTFGSGTRLTVV.

The rearrangement uses TRBV29-1 and TRBJ1-5, with TRBD1 as a possible D gene (5 bases). CDR1 and CDR2 from the germline V gene are SQVTM and ANQGSEA. The CDR3 runs 13 residues. Trimming pared 4 bases from V and 6 bases from J, leaving 13 bases between. The CDR3 loop is CSVAPGSAQPQHF. CDR3 DNA sequence: TGCAGCGTTGCTCCAGGGTCGGCTCAGCCCCAGCATTTT. Together with reference TRBV29-1 and TRBJ1-5, the CDR3 gives the full variable domain: SAVISQKPSRDICQRGTSLTIQCQVDSQVTMMFWYRQQPGQSLTLIATANQGSEATYESGFVIDKFPISRPNLTFSTLTVSNMSPEDSSIYLCSVAPGSAQPQHFGDGTRLSIL.

The chain recombines TRBV19 with TRBJ1-2; no reliable D call. The CDR3 is made up of 13 amino acids. Germline values: CDR1 LNHDA, CDR2 SQIVND (reference sequence). V was cut by 5 bases and J by 2 bases, with 9 bases left in between. CDR3 DNA: TGTGCCAGTAGTCCCCGAGGCAACTATGGCTACACCTTC. Translating gives CASSPRGNYGYTF. Looking up the rest from reference TRBV19 and TRBJ1-2 gives the full variable domain: DGGITQSPKYLFRKEGQNVTLSCEQNLNHDAMYWYRQDPGQGLRLIYYSQIVNDFQKGDIAEGYSVSREKKESFPLTVTSAQKNPTAFYLCASSPRGNYGYTFGSGTRLTVV.

The J gene is TRBJ2-2, the V gene TRBV3-1 (or the pseudogene TRBV3-2); D ambiguous. The CDR3 contains 14 residues. Germline assignment: CDR1 LGHDT and CDR2 YNNKEL (reference sequence). V lost 3 bases and J 0 bases, leaving 5 bases between the germline ends. The CDR3: CASSHQTNTGELFF. CDR3 sequence (DNA): TGTGCCAGCAGCCACCAAACGAACACCGGGGAGCTGTTTTTT.

The gene calls are TRBV6-1 and TRBJ2-5; a weak D match, TRBD1 (5 bases). Germline CDR1 is MNHNS and CDR2 is SASEGT. The CDR3 consists of 15 residues. V was cut by 3 bases and J by 5 bases, with 16 bases left in between. The CDR3 spells CASSDSGLPGETQYF. The CDR3 nucleotides read TGTGCCAGCAGTGATTCCGGCTTACCAGGGGAGACCCAGTACTTC.

The chain couples TRBV29-1 to TRBJ2-2; 13 nucleotides line up with TRBD2. Per germline, CDR1 SQVTM and CDR2 ANQGSEA. The CDR3 sequence is 16 residues long. As DNA, the CDR3 is TGCGCTATCCCGGGACTAGCGGGATTCGTCACCGGGGAGCTGTTTTTT. Translating gives CAIPGLAGFVTGELFF.

The chain links TRBV11-3 to TRBJ2-2; 11 nucleotides match TRBD1. The J segment lost 6 bases and the V segment lost 5 bases, leaving 5 bases of the junction unmatched. CDR1 and CDR2 from the germline V gene are SGHNT and YENEEA. This CDR3 has 15 amino acids. CDR3 sequence (DNA): TGTGCCAGCAGCCCGGACAGGGGGCTTGCCGGGGAGCTGTTTTTT. Protein: CASSPDRGLAGELFF.

This chain links TRBV4-3 with TRBJ2-1, with D possibly matching TRBD1 (6 bases). Germline assignment: CDR1 LGHNA and CDR2 YSLEER. The CDR3 is 17 residues long. The V gene lost 0 bases and the J gene lost 2 bases, with 14 bases spanning the gap. DNA of the CDR3: TGCGCCAGCAGCCAAGATGCCAGGGGAGTCCCCTACAATGAGCAGTTCTTC. It translates to CASSQDARGVPYNEQFF.

A few counts support this clone. The V gene is TRBV19, the J gene TRBJ1-4; D remains unclear. The length of the CDR3 is 15 residues. In germline, CDR1 is LNHDA, CDR2 SQIVND (reference sequence). Trimming stripped 1 base from V and 8 bases from J, with 14 bases between. The CDR3 loop reads CASSIADDTSEKLFF. The CDR3 bases are TGTGCCAGTAGTATAGCCGACGACACATCCGAAAAACTGTTTTTT.

Here the CDR3 reads CASRWVRGDGYTF. The CDR3 DNA follows: TGTGCCAGCAGATGGGTGCGGGGGGATGGCTACACCTTC. The rearrangement links TRBV2 to TRBJ1-2; D perhaps matches TRBD1 (5 bases). V was cut by 6 bases and J by 6 bases, with 14 bases left in between. The CDR3 spans 13 residues. Germline V gene data show CDR1 as SNHLY and CDR2 as FYNNEI.

The J gene is TRBJ1-2, the V gene TRBV6-5; D is undetermined. V was trimmed by 4 bases and J by 4 bases, leaving 19 bases between them. The CDR3 loop spans 16 amino acids. Germline values: CDR1 MNHEY, CDR2 SVGAGI. The chain's CDR3 is CASSSVRLQVFYGYTF. The CDR3 DNA follows: TGTGCCAGCAGTTCCGTCAGGCTCCAAGTCTTCTATGGCTACACCTTC.